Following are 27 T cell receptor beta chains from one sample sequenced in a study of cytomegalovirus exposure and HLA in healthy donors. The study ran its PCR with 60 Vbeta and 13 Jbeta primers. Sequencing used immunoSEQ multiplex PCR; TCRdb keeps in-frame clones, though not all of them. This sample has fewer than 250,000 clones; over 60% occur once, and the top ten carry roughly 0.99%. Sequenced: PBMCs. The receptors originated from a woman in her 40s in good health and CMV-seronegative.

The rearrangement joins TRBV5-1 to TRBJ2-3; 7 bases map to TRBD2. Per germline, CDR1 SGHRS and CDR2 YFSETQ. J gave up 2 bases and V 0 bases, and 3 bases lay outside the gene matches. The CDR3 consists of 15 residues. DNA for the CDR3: TGCGCCAGCAGCTTGGAAGCGGGGCACACAGATACGCAGTATTTT. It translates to CASSLEAGHTDTQYF.

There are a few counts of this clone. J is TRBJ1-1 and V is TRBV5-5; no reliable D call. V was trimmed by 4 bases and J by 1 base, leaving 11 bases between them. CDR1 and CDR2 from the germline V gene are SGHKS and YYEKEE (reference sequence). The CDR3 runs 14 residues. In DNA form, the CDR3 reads TGTGCCAGCAGCACATTAGGAGGGAACACTGAAGCTTTCTTT. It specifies CASSTLGGNTEAFF.

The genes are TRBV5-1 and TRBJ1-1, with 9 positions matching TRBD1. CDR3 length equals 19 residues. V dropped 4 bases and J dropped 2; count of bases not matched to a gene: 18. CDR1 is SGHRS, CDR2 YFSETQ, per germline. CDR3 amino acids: CASSQGTTSGTGRNTEAFF. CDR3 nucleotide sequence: TGCGCCAGCAGCCAAGGGACAACCTCCGGGACAGGGAGAAACACTGAAGCTTTCTTT.

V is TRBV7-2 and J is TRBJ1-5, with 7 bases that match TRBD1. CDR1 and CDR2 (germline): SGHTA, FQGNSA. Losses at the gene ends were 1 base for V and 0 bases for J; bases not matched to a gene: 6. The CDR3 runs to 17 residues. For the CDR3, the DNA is TGTGCCAGCAGCTTAGACAGGGGCCCTTATAGCAATCAGCCCCAGCATTTT. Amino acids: CASSLDRGPYSNQPQHF.

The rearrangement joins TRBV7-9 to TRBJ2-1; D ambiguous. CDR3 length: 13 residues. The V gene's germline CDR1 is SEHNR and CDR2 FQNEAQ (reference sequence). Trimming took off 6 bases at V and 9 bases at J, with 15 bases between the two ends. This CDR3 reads CASRIVVVTEQFF. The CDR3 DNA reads TGTGCCAGCAGGATAGTGGTAGTCACTGAGCAGTTCTTC.

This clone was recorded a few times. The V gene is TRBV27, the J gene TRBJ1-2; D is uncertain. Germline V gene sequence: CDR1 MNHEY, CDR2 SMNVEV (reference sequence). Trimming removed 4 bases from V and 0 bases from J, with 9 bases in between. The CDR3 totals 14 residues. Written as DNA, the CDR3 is TGTGCCAGCAGTTCCCGACTACCTAACTATGGCTACACCTTC. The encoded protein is CASSSRLPNYGYTF.

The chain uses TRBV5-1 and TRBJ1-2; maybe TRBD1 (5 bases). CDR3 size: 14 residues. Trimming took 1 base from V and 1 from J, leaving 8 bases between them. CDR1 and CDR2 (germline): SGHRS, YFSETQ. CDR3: CASSLYQGNYGYTF. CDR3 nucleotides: TGCGCCAGCAGCTTGTATCAGGGTAACTATGGCTACACCTTC. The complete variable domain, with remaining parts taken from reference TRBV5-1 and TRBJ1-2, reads KAGVTQTPRYLIKTRGQQVTLSCSPISGHRSVSWYQQTPGQGLQFLFEYFSETQRNKGNFPGRFSGRQFSNSRSEMNVSTLELGDSALYLCASSLYQGNYGYTFGSGTRLTVV.

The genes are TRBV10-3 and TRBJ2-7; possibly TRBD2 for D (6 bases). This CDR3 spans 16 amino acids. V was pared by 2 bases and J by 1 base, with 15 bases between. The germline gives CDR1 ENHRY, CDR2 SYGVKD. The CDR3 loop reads CAISEGGSGLSYEQYV. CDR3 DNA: TGTGCCATCAGTGAGGGGGGTAGCGGCCTTTCCTACGAGCAGTACGTC.

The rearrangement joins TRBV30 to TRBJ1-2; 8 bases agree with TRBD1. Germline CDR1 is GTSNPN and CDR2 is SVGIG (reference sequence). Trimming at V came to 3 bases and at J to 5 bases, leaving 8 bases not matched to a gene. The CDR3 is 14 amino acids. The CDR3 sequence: CAWSEITGGYGYTF. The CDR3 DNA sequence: TGTGCCTGGAGCGAGATTACAGGGGGATATGGCTACACCTTC.

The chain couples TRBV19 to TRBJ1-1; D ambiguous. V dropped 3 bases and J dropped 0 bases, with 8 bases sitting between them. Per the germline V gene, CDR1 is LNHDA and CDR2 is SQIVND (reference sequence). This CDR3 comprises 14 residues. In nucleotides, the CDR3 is TGTGCCAGTAGTATCCACAGAATGAACACTGAAGCTTTCTTT. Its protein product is CASSIHRMNTEAFF.

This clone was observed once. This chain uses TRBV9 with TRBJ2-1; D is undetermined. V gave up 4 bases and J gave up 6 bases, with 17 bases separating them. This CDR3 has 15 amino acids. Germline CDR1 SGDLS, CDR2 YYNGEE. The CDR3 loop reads CASSLSPEHRNEQFF. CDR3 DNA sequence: TGTGCCAGCAGCTTAAGTCCGGAGCACCGCAATGAGCAGTTCTTC.

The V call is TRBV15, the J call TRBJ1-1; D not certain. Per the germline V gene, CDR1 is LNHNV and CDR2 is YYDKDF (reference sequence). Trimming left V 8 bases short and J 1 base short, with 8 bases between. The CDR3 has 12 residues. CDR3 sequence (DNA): TGTGCCACCGGAGGAAGGAACACTGAAGCTTTCTTT. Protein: CATGGRNTEAFF.

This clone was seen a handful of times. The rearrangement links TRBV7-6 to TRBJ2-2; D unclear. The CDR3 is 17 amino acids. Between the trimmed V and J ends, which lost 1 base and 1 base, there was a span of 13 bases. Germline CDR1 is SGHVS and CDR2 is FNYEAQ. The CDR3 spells CASSLGWRNLNTGELFF. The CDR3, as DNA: TGTGCCAGCAGCTTAGGGTGGAGAAACCTGAACACCGGGGAGCTGTTTTTT.

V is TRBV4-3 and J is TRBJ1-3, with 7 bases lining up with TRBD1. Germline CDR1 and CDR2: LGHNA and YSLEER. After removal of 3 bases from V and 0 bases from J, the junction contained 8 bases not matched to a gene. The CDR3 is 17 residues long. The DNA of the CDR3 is TGCGCCAGCAGCCATCTCTCAGGGGGTTACTCTGGAAACACCATATATTTT. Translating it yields CASSHLSGGYSGNTIYF.

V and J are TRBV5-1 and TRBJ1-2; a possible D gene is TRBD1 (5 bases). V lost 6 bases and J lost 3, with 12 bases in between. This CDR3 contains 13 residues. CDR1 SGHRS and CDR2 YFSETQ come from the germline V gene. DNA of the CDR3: TGCGCCAGCACCCCTGGAGGGGACTATGGCTACACCTTC. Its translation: CASTPGGDYGYTF.

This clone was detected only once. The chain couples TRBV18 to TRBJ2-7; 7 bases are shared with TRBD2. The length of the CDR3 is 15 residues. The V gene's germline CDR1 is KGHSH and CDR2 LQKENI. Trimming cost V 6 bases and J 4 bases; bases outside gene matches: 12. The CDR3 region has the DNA TGTGCCAGCTCGTCGGCGGGAGCCACCGATTACGAGCAGTACTTC. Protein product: CASSSAGATDYEQYF.

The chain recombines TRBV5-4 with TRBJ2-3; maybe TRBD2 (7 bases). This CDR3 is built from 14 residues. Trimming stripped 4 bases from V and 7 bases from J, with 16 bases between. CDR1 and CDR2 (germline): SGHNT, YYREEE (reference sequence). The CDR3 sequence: CASSREVGGYTQYF. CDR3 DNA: TGTGCCAGCAGCCGGGAGGTAGGGGGGTATACGCAGTATTTT.

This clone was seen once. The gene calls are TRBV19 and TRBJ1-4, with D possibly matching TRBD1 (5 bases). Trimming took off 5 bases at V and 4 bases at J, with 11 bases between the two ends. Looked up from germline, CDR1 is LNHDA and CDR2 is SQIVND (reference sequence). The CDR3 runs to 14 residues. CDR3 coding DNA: TGTGCCAGTAGTGGGGCGCAGGGTAATGAAAAACTGTTTTTT. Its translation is CASSGAQGNEKLFF.

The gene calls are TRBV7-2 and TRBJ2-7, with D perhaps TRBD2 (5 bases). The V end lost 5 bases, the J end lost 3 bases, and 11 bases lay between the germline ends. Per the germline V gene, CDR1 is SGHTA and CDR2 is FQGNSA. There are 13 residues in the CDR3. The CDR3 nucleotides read TGTGCCAGCAGCCCTCCGGGGATCTACGAGCAGTACTTC. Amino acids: CASSPPGIYEQYF.

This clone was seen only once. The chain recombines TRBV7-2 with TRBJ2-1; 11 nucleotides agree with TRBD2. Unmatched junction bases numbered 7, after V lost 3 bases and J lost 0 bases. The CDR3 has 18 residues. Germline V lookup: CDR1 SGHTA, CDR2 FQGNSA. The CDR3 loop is CASSFGLAGGSSYNEQFF. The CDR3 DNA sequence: TGTGCCAGCAGCTTTGGGCTAGCGGGAGGAAGCTCCTACAATGAGCAGTTCTTC.

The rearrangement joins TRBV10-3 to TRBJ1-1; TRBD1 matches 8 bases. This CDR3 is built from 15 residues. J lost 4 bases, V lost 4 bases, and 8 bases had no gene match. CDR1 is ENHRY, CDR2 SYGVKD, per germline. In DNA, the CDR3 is TGTGCCATCAGTGCTGGACAGGGACAGGTCACTGAAGCTTTCTTT. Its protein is CAISAGQGQVTEAFF.

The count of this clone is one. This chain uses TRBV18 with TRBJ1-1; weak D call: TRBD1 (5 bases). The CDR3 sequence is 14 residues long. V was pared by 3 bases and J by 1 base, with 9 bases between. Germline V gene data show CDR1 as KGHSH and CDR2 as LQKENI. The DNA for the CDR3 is TGTGCCAGCTCACCTGGGGCCGGGAACACTGAAGCTTTCTTT. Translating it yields CASSPGAGNTEAFF.

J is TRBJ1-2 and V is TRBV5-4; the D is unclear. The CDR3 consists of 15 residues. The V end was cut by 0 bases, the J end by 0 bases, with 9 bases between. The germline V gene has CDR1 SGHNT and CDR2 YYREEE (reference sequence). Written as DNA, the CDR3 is TGTGCCAGCAGCTTGGCCGGGAGGGCTAACTATGGCTACACCTTC. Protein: CASSLAGRANYGYTF. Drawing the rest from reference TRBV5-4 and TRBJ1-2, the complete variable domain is ETGVTQSPTHLIKTRGQQVTLRCSSQSGHNTVSWYQQALGQGPQFIFQYYREEENGRGNFPPRFSGLQFPNYSSELNVNALELDDSALYLCASSLAGRANYGYTFGSGTRLTVV.

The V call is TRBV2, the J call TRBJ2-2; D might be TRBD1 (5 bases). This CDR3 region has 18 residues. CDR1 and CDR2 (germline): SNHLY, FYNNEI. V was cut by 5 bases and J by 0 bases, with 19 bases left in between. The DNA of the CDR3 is TGTGCCAGCAGTCCCCAATTAAAGGGGCGTACGAACACCGGGGAGCTGTTTTTT. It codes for CASSPQLKGRTNTGELFF.

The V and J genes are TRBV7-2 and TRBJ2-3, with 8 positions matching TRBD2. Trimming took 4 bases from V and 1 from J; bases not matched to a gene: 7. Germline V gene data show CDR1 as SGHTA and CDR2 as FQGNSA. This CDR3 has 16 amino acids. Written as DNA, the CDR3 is TGTGCCAGCAGCTCCGCAAGCGGGAGACGCACAGATACGCAGTATTTT. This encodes CASSSASGRRTDTQYF.

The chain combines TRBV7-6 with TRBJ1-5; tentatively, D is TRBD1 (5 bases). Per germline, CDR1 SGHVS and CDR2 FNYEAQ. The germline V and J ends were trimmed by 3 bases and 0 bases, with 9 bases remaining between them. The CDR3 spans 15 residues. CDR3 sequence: CASSFQGFSNQPQHF. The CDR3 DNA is TGTGCCAGCAGCTTCCAGGGTTTTAGCAATCAGCCCCAGCATTTT.

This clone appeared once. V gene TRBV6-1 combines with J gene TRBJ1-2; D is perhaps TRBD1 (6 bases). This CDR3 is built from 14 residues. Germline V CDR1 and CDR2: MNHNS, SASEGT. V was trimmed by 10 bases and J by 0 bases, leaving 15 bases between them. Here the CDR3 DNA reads TGTGCCACCAACAGGGACGGCTCTAACTATGGCTACACCTTC. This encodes CATNRDGSNYGYTF.